This T cell receptor beta chain emerged from a study of beta chain features in type 1 diabetes. This clone appeared once. All sorted populations exceeded 98% purity. Reverse transcribing all isolated RNA meant expressed TCRB transcripts were sequenced. TCRdb's table, derived via immunoSEQ multiplex PCR, lists solely in-frame clones and lacks some. Among fewer than 20,000 clones, about 55% were seen once, and the ten largest hold less than 0.5%. Trimming removed 1 base at V and 0 bases at J, with 10 bases between. CDR3 size: 15 residues. Germline V gene lookup returns CDR1 SGHRS and CDR2 YFSETQ. Input material: stem cell memory CD4+ T cells from blood. This receptor was taken from a woman younger than 30 in good health. The chain combines TRBV5-1 with TRBJ2-5; a weak D match, TRBD2 (5 bases). The CDR3 protein is CASSLLPGNQETQYF. The CDR3 nucleotides read TGCGCCAGCAGCTTGTTGCCGGGGAACCAAGAGACCCAGTACTTC.